A selection of T cell receptor beta chains follows, all from one sample in a study of cytomegalovirus exposure and HLA in healthy donors. Data came from immunoSEQ multiplex PCR; TCRdb stores just in-frame clones and leaves some out. This table holds about 150,000 clones, 70% to 90% found once. Input material: PBMCs. These receptor sequences come from a man aged 18 to 35 in good health and CMV-seropositive. The CDR3 runs from the conserved cysteine through the conserved F or W. A D gene is named only where the DNA matches it firmly. Not every row has a clone size; where given, it reads once, few, many or a size class.

clone_size: NA
j_call: TRBJ2-7
v_call: TRBV27
d_call: NA
cdr3_aa: CASSFLGSSYEQYF
cdr3_nt: TGTGCCAGCAGTTTCCTGGGGAGCTCCTACGAGCAGTACTTC

clone_size: NA
j_call: TRBJ1-3
v_call: TRBV7-9
d_call: TRBD1
cdr3_aa: CASSSPDRASYSGNTIYF
cdr3_nt: TGTGCCAGCAGCTCACCGGACAGGGCAAGTTACTCTGGAAACACCATATATTTT

clone_size: few
j_call: TRBJ2-7
v_call: TRBV6-6
d_call: TRBD2
cdr3_aa: CASSYGAGGRREQYF
cdr3_nt: TGTGCCAGCAGTTATGGAGCGGGGGGGCGTCGGGAGCAGTACTTC

clone_size: NA
j_call: TRBJ2-4
v_call: TRBV7-2
d_call: TRBD1
cdr3_aa: CASSWGQGGEDIQYF
cdr3_nt: TGTGCCAGCAGCTGGGGACAGGGGGGTGAGGACATTCAGTACTTC

clone_size: NA
j_call: TRBJ1-2
v_call: TRBV10-3
d_call: NA
cdr3_aa: CAISGQQVGGYTF
cdr3_nt: TGTGCCATCAGTGGGCAGCAGGTTGGTGGCTACACCTTC

clone_size: once
j_call: TRBJ2-7
v_call: TRBV4-3
d_call: TRBD2
cdr3_aa: CASSQKLAGGLSYEQYF
cdr3_nt: TGCGCCAGCAGCCAGAAACTAGCGGGGGGATTATCGTACGAGCAGTACTTC

clone_size: NA
j_call: TRBJ2-1
v_call: TRBV9
d_call: TRBD2
cdr3_aa: CASSVGLAGGWNEQFF
cdr3_nt: TGTGCCAGCAGCGTAGGTTTAGCGGGGGGTTGGAATGAGCAGTTCTTC

clone_size: NA
j_call: TRBJ1-1
v_call: TRBV6-5
d_call: TRBD1
cdr3_aa: CASSYGQGAKGTEAFF
cdr3_nt: TGTGCCAGCAGTTACGGACAGGGGGCGAAAGGCACTGAAGCTTTCTTT

clone_size: NA
j_call: TRBJ2-5
v_call: TRBV6-5
d_call: NA
cdr3_aa: CASSYDRQLQETQYF
cdr3_nt: TGTGCCAGCAGTTACGATAGACAGCTACAAGAGACCCAGTACTTC

clone_size: NA
j_call: TRBJ2-1
v_call: TRBV11-2
d_call: NA
cdr3_aa: CASRGLAGRYNEQFF
cdr3_nt: TGTGCCAGCAGGGGTCTGGCGGGGCGGTACAATGAGCAGTTCTTC

clone_size: NA
j_call: TRBJ2-7
v_call: TRBV9
d_call: NA
cdr3_aa: CASSVGLSYSSYEQYF
cdr3_nt: TGTGCCAGCAGCGTAGGTCTCTCCTATAGCTCCTACGAGCAGTACTTC

clone_size: NA
j_call: TRBJ1-1
v_call: TRBV20-1
d_call: NA
cdr3_aa: CSARAGSEAFF
cdr3_nt: TGCAGTGCTAGGGCAGGCTCTGAAGCTTTCTTT

clone_size: NA
j_call: TRBJ1-1
v_call: TRBV19
d_call: NA
cdr3_aa: CASGVIFAEAFF
cdr3_nt: TGTGCCAGCGGGGTGATTTTCGCTGAAGCTTTCTTT

clone_size: NA
j_call: TRBJ1-5
v_call: TRBV2
d_call: TRBD1
cdr3_aa: CASSRGQNSNQPQHF
cdr3_nt: TGTGCCAGCAGTAGGGGACAGAATAGCAATCAGCCCCAGCATTTT

clone_size: NA
j_call: TRBJ1-1
v_call: TRBV23-1
d_call: TRBD1
cdr3_aa: CASSPGTGRNTEAFF
cdr3_nt: TGCGCCAGCAGTCCTGGGACAGGGCGAAACACTGAAGCTTTCTTT